A selection of T cell receptor beta chains follows, all from one sample in a study of CD8+ T cells in alopecia areata. Produced via immunoSEQ multiplex PCR; TCRdb's table is partial and in-frame only. The data contain some 210,000 clones, 57% of them seen just once; the ten biggest clones take up approximately 0.44%. The input for sequencing was CD4+ T cells sorted from blood, taken at week 0. The receptors originated from a human donor with alopecia areata. CDR3s include the opening cysteine and the closing phenylalanine or tryptophan. D genes are given only for firm matches. Part of the rows lack a size; the others show once, few, many or a class for expanded clones.

clone_size: -
j_call: TRBJ2-2
d_call: TRBD1
v_call: TRBV7-6
cdr3_aa: CASSHRGGGELFF
cdr3_nt: TGTGCCAGCAGCCACAGGGGCGGCGGGGAGCTGTTTTTT

clone_size: -
j_call: TRBJ2-7
d_call: -
v_call: TRBV6-6
cdr3_aa: CASSYSSPGVEQYF
cdr3_nt: TGTGCCAGCAGTTACTCGTCGCCTGGGGTCGAGCAGTACTTC

clone_size: once
j_call: TRBJ2-1
d_call: -
v_call: TRBV7-3
cdr3_aa: CASSRSLNNEQFF
cdr3_nt: TGTGCCAGCAGCCGCAGTCTCAACAATGAGCAGTTCTTC

clone_size: few
j_call: TRBJ2-2
d_call: -
v_call: TRBV5-1
cdr3_aa: CASSLSPGQATGELFF
cdr3_nt: TGCGCCAGCAGCTTAAGCCCTGGGCAGGCCACCGGGGAGCTGTTTTTT

clone_size: few
j_call: TRBJ2-7
d_call: -
v_call: TRBV29-1
cdr3_aa: CSVEDQAGPYEQYF
cdr3_nt: TGCAGCGTTGAAGATCAGGCGGGACCCTACGAGCAGTACTTC

clone_size: -
j_call: TRBJ2-3
d_call: -
v_call: TRBV7-9
cdr3_aa: CASSLEIGGSYTDTQYF
cdr3_nt: TGTGCCAGCAGCTTAGAAATCGGGGGAAGCTACACAGATACGCAGTATTTT

clone_size: -
j_call: TRBJ2-7
d_call: TRBD2
v_call: TRBV29-1
cdr3_aa: CSVASGDYEQYF
cdr3_nt: TGCAGCGTTGCTAGCGGGGATTACGAGCAGTACTTC

clone_size: -
j_call: TRBJ2-7
d_call: TRBD2
v_call: TRBV4-2
cdr3_aa: CASSQDKAGEYEQYF
cdr3_nt: TGTGCCAGCAGCCAAGATAAAGCGGGAGAATACGAGCAGTACTTC

clone_size: -
j_call: TRBJ1-2
d_call: TRBD1
v_call: TRBV6-6
cdr3_aa: CASMDRGYGYTF
cdr3_nt: TGTGCCAGCATGGACAGGGGTTATGGCTACACCTTC

clone_size: -
j_call: TRBJ1-2
d_call: TRBD1
v_call: TRBV2
cdr3_aa: CASNQDRTGGYTF
cdr3_nt: TGTGCCAGCAACCAGGACAGGACTGGCGGCTACACCTTC

clone_size: -
j_call: TRBJ2-3
d_call: -
v_call: TRBV6-5
cdr3_aa: CASSYQGATDTQYF
cdr3_nt: TGTGCCAGCAGTTATCAGGGAGCCACAGATACGCAGTATTTT

clone_size: -
j_call: TRBJ2-7
d_call: -
v_call: TRBV29-1
cdr3_aa: CSVRTETYEQYF
cdr3_nt: TGCAGCGTTCGAACGGAAACCTACGAGCAGTACTTC

clone_size: many
j_call: TRBJ2-7
d_call: TRBD1
v_call: TRBV7-9
cdr3_aa: CASSPLVTGGYEQYF
cdr3_nt: TGTGCCAGCAGCCCACTGGTGACAGGGGGCTACGAGCAGTACTTC

clone_size: -
j_call: TRBJ2-1
d_call: -
v_call: TRBV29-1
cdr3_aa: CSVGSESSYNEQFF
cdr3_nt: TGCAGCGTTGGGAGCGAGAGCTCCTACAATGAGCAGTTCTTC

clone_size: -
j_call: TRBJ2-1
d_call: TRBD2
v_call: TRBV10-3
cdr3_aa: CAITERENNEQFF
cdr3_nt: TGTGCCATCACCGAGCGGGAGAACAATGAGCAGTTCTTC

clone_size: -
j_call: TRBJ2-6
d_call: TRBD1
v_call: TRBV2
cdr3_aa: CASSATTGAGANVLTF
cdr3_nt: TGTGCCAGCAGTGCCACTACAGGGGCTGGGGCCAACGTCCTGACTTTC

clone_size: -
j_call: TRBJ1-1
d_call: -
v_call: TRBV30
cdr3_aa: CAWVSGYSEAFF
cdr3_nt: TGTGCCTGGGTAAGCGGGTATTCTGAAGCTTTCTTT

clone_size: few
j_call: TRBJ2-4
d_call: TRBD2
v_call: TRBV4-1
cdr3_aa: CASSQDRQREITKNIQYF
cdr3_nt: TGCGCCAGCAGCCAAGATCGCCAGCGGGAGATAACCAAAAACATTCAGTACTTC

clone_size: -
j_call: TRBJ2-1
d_call: -
v_call: TRBV10-3
cdr3_aa: CAISESVNEQFF
cdr3_nt: TGTGCCATCAGTGAGTCCGTCAATGAGCAGTTCTTC

clone_size: few
j_call: TRBJ2-2
d_call: TRBD1
v_call: TRBV14
cdr3_aa: CASSQVRGPTGELFF
cdr3_nt: TGTGCCAGCAGCCAGGTCAGGGGGCCAACCGGGGAGCTGTTTTTT

clone_size: few
j_call: TRBJ1-1
d_call: TRBD1
v_call: TRBV2
cdr3_aa: CASRYRGKNTEAFF
cdr3_nt: TGTGCCAGCAGGTACAGGGGGAAGAACACTGAAGCTTTCTTT

clone_size: -
j_call: TRBJ2-5
d_call: TRBD2
v_call: TRBV2
cdr3_aa: CASSEQGGGRLETQYF
cdr3_nt: TGTGCCAGCAGTGAACAAGGCGGGGGGCGGTTAGAGACCCAGTACTTC

clone_size: -
j_call: TRBJ2-7
d_call: -
v_call: TRBV6-5
cdr3_aa: CASSQRQAYEQYF
cdr3_nt: TGTGCCAGCAGTCAACGACAGGCCTACGAGCAGTACTTC

clone_size: once
j_call: TRBJ2-3
d_call: -
v_call: TRBV6-5
cdr3_aa: CASSRNRGTDTQYF
cdr3_nt: TGTGCCAGCAGCAGAAACAGGGGCACAGATACGCAGTATTTT

clone_size: -
j_call: TRBJ2-5
d_call: -
v_call: TRBV15
cdr3_aa: CATSRDLGSTRETQYF
cdr3_nt: TGTGCCACCAGCAGAGATCTAGGGTCAACGCGGGAGACCCAGTACTTC

clone_size: few
j_call: TRBJ2-1
d_call: -
v_call: TRBV29-1
cdr3_aa: CSVGTRLVEWGQFF
cdr3_nt: TGCAGCGTTGGGACGAGGCTCGTAGAGTGGGGGCAGTTCTTC

clone_size: -
j_call: TRBJ1-1
d_call: -
v_call: TRBV29-1
cdr3_aa: CSAWTQNTEAFF
cdr3_nt: TGCAGCGCCTGGACACAGAACACTGAAGCTTTCTTT

clone_size: -
j_call: TRBJ2-1
d_call: TRBD2
v_call: TRBV11-1
cdr3_aa: CASSPRGVAGGPRNEQFF
cdr3_nt: TGTGCCAGCAGCCCCCGGGGGGTAGCGGGAGGGCCTCGCAATGAGCAGTTCTTC

clone_size: -
j_call: TRBJ2-7
d_call: TRBD2
v_call: TRBV30
cdr3_aa: CAWSRERGPSYEQYF
cdr3_nt: TGTGCCTGGAGTAGGGAGCGGGGCCCCTCCTACGAGCAGTACTTC

clone_size: -
j_call: TRBJ1-3
d_call: -
v_call: TRBV30
cdr3_aa: CAWSVRGSRNTIYF
cdr3_nt: TGTGCCTGGAGTGTACGAGGAAGTCGAAACACCATATATTTT

clone_size: -
j_call: TRBJ1-1
d_call: TRBD1
v_call: TRBV23-1
cdr3_aa: CASRTRGINTEAFF
cdr3_nt: TGCGCCAGCAGAACCAGGGGGATAAACACTGAAGCTTTCTTT

clone_size: -
j_call: TRBJ2-6
d_call: TRBD1
v_call: TRBV29-1
cdr3_aa: CSVPTGGGANVLTF
cdr3_nt: TGCAGCGTTCCTACAGGGGGTGGGGCCAACGTCCTGACTTTC

clone_size: -
j_call: TRBJ2-1
d_call: -
v_call: TRBV5-1
cdr3_aa: CASSLGGRNEQFF
cdr3_nt: TGCGCCAGCAGCTTGGGAGGGAGGAATGAGCAGTTCTTC

clone_size: few
j_call: TRBJ2-4
d_call: -
v_call: TRBV29-1
cdr3_aa: CSVQNTFNIQYF
cdr3_nt: TGCAGCGTCCAAAACACTTTTAACATTCAGTACTTC

clone_size: -
j_call: TRBJ1-5
d_call: -
v_call: TRBV5-1
cdr3_aa: CASSLAVGQPQHF
cdr3_nt: TGCGCCAGCAGCTTGGCCGTCGGCCAGCCCCAGCATTTT

clone_size: few
j_call: TRBJ2-5
d_call: -
v_call: TRBV6-5
cdr3_aa: CASSSTEVSETQYF
cdr3_nt: TGTGCCAGCAGTTCCACGGAGGTGTCAGAGACCCAGTACTTC

clone_size: few
j_call: TRBJ1-5
d_call: -
v_call: TRBV30
cdr3_aa: CAWSRLGNQPQHF
cdr3_nt: TGTGCCTGGAGTCGGCTGGGCAATCAGCCCCAGCATTTT

clone_size: -
j_call: TRBJ2-7
d_call: TRBD2
v_call: TRBV2
cdr3_aa: CASSEELAGVAYF
cdr3_nt: TGTGCCAGCAGTGAAGAACTAGCGGGGGTTGCGTACTTC

clone_size: -
j_call: TRBJ2-7
d_call: -
v_call: TRBV6-5
cdr3_aa: CASSYLTVGGYEQYF
cdr3_nt: TGTGCCAGCAGTTACCTCACAGTAGGGGGATACGAGCAGTACTTC

clone_size: -
j_call: TRBJ2-5
d_call: -
v_call: TRBV29-1
cdr3_aa: CSYSGPLMAETQYF
cdr3_nt: TGCAGCTACTCAGGGCCCCTTATGGCGGAGACCCAGTACTTC

clone_size: -
j_call: TRBJ2-1
d_call: TRBD1
v_call: TRBV27
cdr3_aa: CASKNRGISYNEQFF
cdr3_nt: TGTGCCAGCAAGAACAGGGGAATCTCCTACAATGAGCAGTTCTTC

clone_size: -
j_call: TRBJ2-5
d_call: -
v_call: TRBV6-5
cdr3_aa: CASGPGTSGFETQYF
cdr3_nt: TGTGCCAGCGGCCCGGGGACGTCGGGGTTTGAGACCCAGTACTTC